These 30 T cell receptor beta chains were sequenced from one sample in a study of blood T cells in healthy people across ages. Sample-barcoded 5' priming and a J-beta primer mix drove a second PCR of roughly 6 to 12 cycles. TCRdb re-derived calls from the 5' RACE reads in MiXCR, one entry per CDR3 protein. The sample has about 680,000 distinct CDR3 sequences, around 45% seen once. The sequencing sample was made of blood. All receptors come from an older woman in good health.

The chain combines TRBV5-1 with TRBJ2-1; D possibly corresponds to TRBD2 (6 bases). Looked up from germline, CDR1 is SGHRS and CDR2 is YFSETQ. Trimming left V 1 base short and J 5 bases short, with 10 bases between. The CDR3 sequence is 14 residues long. In nucleotides, the CDR3 is TGCGCCAGCAGCTTGCGCACGGGAGACAATGAGCAGTTCTTC. Encoded protein: CASSLRTGDNEQFF.

V usage is TRBV7-9 and J usage is TRBJ2-1, with D tentatively TRBD1 (6 bases). Germline V gene data show CDR1 as SEHNR and CDR2 as FQNEAQ (reference sequence). Trimming left V 4 bases short and J 4 bases short, with 14 bases between. The CDR3 has 15 amino acids. The CDR3 loop reads CASSSPGTPYNEQFF. The CDR3, as DNA: TGTGCCAGCAGCTCTCCCGGGACACCTTACAATGAGCAGTTCTTC.

Concerning this clonotype itself: A much larger clone differs from this one at a single base, so this may be a read error. The V and J genes are TRBV29-1 and TRBJ2-5; D possibly corresponds to TRBD1 (5 bases). Germline V gene data show CDR1 as SQVTM and CDR2 as ANQGSEA. The CDR3 sequence is 11 residues long. V lost 6 bases and J lost 11, with 16 bases in between. The CDR3 sequence is CSVAQGNEQYF. The CDR3 DNA sequence: TGCAGCGTGGCTCAGGGAAATGAGCAGTACTTC.

With regard to this clonotype: At one of its ends the junction is not consistent with the germline gene, which may arise from a read error. The genes are TRBV5-1 and TRBJ2-6; D uncertain. CDR3 size: 17 residues. In germline, CDR1 is SGHRS, CDR2 YFSETQ. In DNA form, the CDR3 reads TGCGCCAGCGGCTTGGTATTTCAGACCTCTGGGGCCAACGTCCTGACTTTC. Its translation is CASGLVFQTSGANVLTF.

V gene TRBV4-2 combines with J gene TRBJ2-2; D uncertain. The length of the CDR3 is 14 residues. The V and J ends lost 4 bases and 6 bases respectively, with 12 bases between them. CDR1 LGHNA and CDR2 YNFKEQ come from the germline V gene. The CDR3 coding sequence is TGTGCCAGCAGCCTACCCACCCTTCCCGGGGAGCTGTTTTTT. Amino acid sequence: CASSLPTLPGELFF.

Ten or more counts support this clonotype. The chain carries TRBV11-3 and TRBJ2-6; tentatively, D is TRBD2 (5 bases). The ends were cut back, 5 bases at V and 0 bases at J, with 8 bases in the middle. CDR3 length equals 15 residues. CDR1 is SGHNT and CDR2 is YENEEA in the germline V gene. CDR3 amino acids: CASSPGGSGANVLTF. CDR3 in DNA: TGTGCCAGCAGCCCCGGAGGCTCTGGGGCCAACGTCCTGACTTTC.

This clonotype was picked up a small number of times. This chain connects TRBV7-9 to TRBJ2-1, with 12 nucleotides matching TRBD2. The ends lost 0 bases at V and 6 bases at J; junction bases unmatched: 3. This CDR3 region has 16 residues. Germline values: CDR1 SEHNR, CDR2 FQNEAQ (reference sequence). The CDR3 sequence is CASSLAPSGRANEQFF. CDR3 in DNA: TGTGCCAGCAGCTTAGCCCCTAGCGGGAGGGCCAATGAGCAGTTCTTC.

The chain employs TRBV7-2 and TRBJ2-7, with TRBD1 identical over 7 bases. The trim removed 5 bases at V and 2 bases at J, leaving 6 bases unmatched. Germline loops: CDR1 SGHTA, CDR2 FQGNSA. The CDR3 has 14 residues. The CDR3 protein is CASSTRTGTYEQYF. As DNA, the CDR3 is TGTGCCAGCAGCACCCGGACAGGAACCTACGAGCAGTACTTC.

This rearrangement joins TRBV27 to TRBJ1-4; unclear D gene. Trimming removed 4 bases from V and 4 bases from J, with 10 bases in between. Germline V gives CDR1 MNHEY, CDR2 SMNVEV (reference sequence). The CDR3 is made up of 14 amino acids. The CDR3: CASSSQWNNEKLFF. DNA for the CDR3: TGTGCCAGCAGTTCACAGTGGAATAATGAAAAACTGTTTTTT.

This chain uses TRBV7-9 with TRBJ2-4, with a weak D call TRBD1 (5 bases). The assigned J gene may be wrong: the sequence end matches TRBJ2-7 better. This CDR3 is 14 amino acids long. Germline CDR1 and CDR2: SEHNR and FQNEAQ (reference sequence). The CDR3 here is CASSFRWGAAEQYF. CDR3 DNA sequence: TGTGCCAGCAGCTTCCGGTGGGGCGCCGCCGAGCAGTACTTC.

This clonotype was observed a handful of times. The chain joins TRBV20-1 to TRBJ2-7; D gene uncertain. The CDR3 is 12 residues long. Per the germline V gene, CDR1 is DFQATT and CDR2 is SNEGSKA (reference sequence). Trimming took 6 bases from V and 4 from J, leaving 13 bases between them. The CDR3 sequence is CSAPLHSYEQYF. DNA of the CDR3: TGCAGTGCCCCTCTCCACAGTTACGAGCAGTACTTC.

A single count supports this clonotype. This chain's CDR3 is CASSQDPQQGNYGYTF. The CDR3, as DNA: TGTGCCAGCAGCCAAGACCCCCAACAGGGGAACTATGGCTACACCTTC. V is TRBV4-2 and J is TRBJ1-2, with TRBD1 matching 7 bases. Germline V gives CDR1 LGHNA, CDR2 YNFKEQ. J lost 2 bases, V lost 0 bases, and 6 bases had no gene match. CDR3 length: 16 residues.

In its sample, this clonotype was seen once. V usage is TRBV18 and J usage is TRBJ1-1; tentative D call: TRBD1 (6 bases). V was cut by 2 bases and J by 8 bases, with 9 bases left in between. The CDR3 is made up of 12 amino acids. Germline CDR1 KGHSH, CDR2 LQKENI. CDR3 nucleotide sequence: TGTGCCAGCTCACCAAGCACAGGGGAAGCTTTCTTT. Amino acid sequence: CASSPSTGEAFF.

The chain is built from TRBV9 and TRBJ2-3; TRBD2 matches at 9 bases. Trimming took 5 bases from V and 6 from J; bases not matched to a gene: 4. The CDR3 runs to 13 residues. Looked up from germline, CDR1 is SGDLS and CDR2 is YYNGEE. The CDR3 loop reads CASSSGRGDTQYF. CDR3 coding DNA: TGTGCCAGCAGTAGCGGGAGAGGGGATACGCAGTATTTT.

This clonotype turned up a few times. This chain joins TRBV3-1 and TRBJ2-5; D may be TRBD1 or TRBD2 (5 bases each). The germline gives CDR1 LGHDT, CDR2 YNNKEL (reference sequence). V was pared by 7 bases and J by 2 bases, with 17 bases between. This CDR3 region has 15 residues. DNA of the CDR3: TGTGCCAGCAACGACCAGGGACCGGCTCAAGAGACCCAGTACTTC. As protein: CASNDQGPAQETQYF.

The chain combines TRBV6-2 or TRBV6-3 with TRBJ2-1, with TRBD2 as a possible D gene (6 bases). The germline V gene has CDR1 MNHEY and CDR2 SVGEGT. Trimming shortened V by 5 bases and J by 10 bases, and 15 bases separated the two germline ends. This CDR3 is 13 amino acids long. CDR3: CASSRGTFAEQFF. The CDR3 DNA follows: TGTGCCAGCAGTCGGGGGACTTTTGCCGAGCAGTTCTTC.

The DNA of the CDR3 is TGTGCCAATTCCCTAGCGGGAGTCTACAATGAGCAGTACTTC. Protein sequence: CANSLAGVYNEQYF. The chain is built from TRBV27 and TRBJ2-1; TRBD2 agrees at 10 bases. The DNA end is more similar to TRBJ2-7, so the J call may be wrong. The CDR3 has 14 residues. CDR1 MNHEY and CDR2 SMNVEV come from the germline V gene (reference sequence).

The chain uses TRBV9 and TRBJ1-1, with D hard to call. CDR3 length: 14 amino acids. The ends were cut back, 0 bases at V and 11 bases at J, with 17 bases in the middle. CDR1 is SGDLS, CDR2 YYNGEE, per germline. The CDR3 reads CASSVGNSVKDAFF. DNA for the CDR3: TGTGCCAGCAGCGTAGGTAACAGCGTCAAGGACGCTTTCTTT. The full variable domain, in which reference TRBV9 and TRBJ1-1 provide the parts outside the CDR3, is DSGVTQTPKHLITATGQRVTLRCSPRSGDLSVYWYQQSLDQGLQFLIQYYNGEERAKGNILERFSAQQFPDLHSELNLSSLELGDSALYFCASSVGNSVKDAFFGQGTRLTVV.

The chain uses TRBV5-1 and TRBJ2-7; a possible D gene is TRBD1 (5 bases). V was pared by 1 base and J by 5 bases, with 7 bases between. In germline, CDR1 is SGHRS, CDR2 YFSETQ. The CDR3 is 12 residues long. The CDR3 sequence is CASSLPRDEQYF. CDR3 sequence (DNA): TGCGCCAGCAGCTTGCCCAGGGACGAGCAGTACTTC.

This clonotype was counted ten times or more. The chain employs TRBV7-8 and TRBJ2-5; D is unresolved. This CDR3 has 13 amino acids. Germline V gene sequence: CDR1 SGHVS, CDR2 FQNEAQ. V shed 5 bases and J shed 5 bases, with 12 bases lying between them. The CDR3 coding sequence is TGTGCCAGCAGCACGGGCTACCGGGAGACCCAGTACTTC. It is translated as CASSTGYRETQYF.

The V call is TRBV24-1, the J call TRBJ2-1, with D possibly TRBD2 on 5 matching bases. The CDR3 consists of 12 residues. Trimming stripped 3 bases from V and 9 bases from J, with 8 bases between. Germline V CDR1 and CDR2: KGHDR, SFDVKD. CDR3 residues: CATSDGAAEQFF. DNA of the CDR3: TGTGCCACCAGTGATGGAGCGGCTGAGCAGTTCTTC.

This clonotype was seen only a few times. The chain carries TRBV7-9 and TRBJ1-5; D is perhaps TRBD1 (5 bases). This CDR3 is built from 15 residues. Trimming took 0 bases from V and 7 from J, leaving 13 bases between them. The germline V gene has CDR1 SEHNR and CDR2 FQNEAQ (reference sequence). CDR3 residues: CASSLAGGSGQPQHF. The DNA of the CDR3 is TGTGCCAGCAGCTTAGCGGGGGGGTCCGGACAGCCCCAGCATTTT. The full variable domain, completed using reference TRBV7-9 and TRBJ1-5, is DTGVSQNPRHKITKRGQNVTFRCDPISEHNRLYWYRQTLGQGPEFLTYFQNEAQLEKSRLLSDRFSAERPKGSFSTLEIQRTEQGDSAMYLCASSLAGGSGQPQHFGDGTRLSIL.

The chain is built from TRBV4-3 and TRBJ2-1; D not resolved. Germline CDR1 LGHNA, CDR2 YSLEER. V was shortened by 0 bases and J by 5 bases, with 8 bases between the two germline ends. CDR3 length: 14 residues. The CDR3 reads CASSQDPRNNEQFF. The CDR3 DNA is TGCGCCAGCAGCCAAGATCCTAGGAACAATGAGCAGTTCTTC.

V gene TRBV5-1 combines with J gene TRBJ2-1; TRBD1 might be the D (6 bases). The CDR3 has 13 amino acids. Germline CDR1 reads SGHRS; CDR2 reads YFSETQ. The ends were cut back, 4 bases at V and 7 bases at J, with 12 bases in the middle. CDR3 amino acids: CASSVGQENEQFF. As DNA, the CDR3 is TGCGCCAGCAGCGTGGGACAAGAAAATGAGCAGTTCTTC.

The rearrangement uses TRBV4-3 and TRBJ2-2; possibly TRBD2 for D (6 bases). The CDR3 loop spans 14 amino acids. Trimming took off 0 bases at V and 7 bases at J, with 9 bases between the two ends. CDR1 and CDR2 from the germline V gene are LGHNA and YSLEER. This CDR3 reads CASSQDNGGGELFF. For the CDR3, the DNA is TGCGCCAGCAGCCAAGATAACGGGGGCGGGGAGCTGTTTTTT.

The chain has TRBV27 and TRBJ2-7, with TRBD2 identical over 14 bases. The trim removed 0 bases at V and 3 bases at J, leaving 10 bases unmatched. The CDR3 has 19 residues. Germline CDR1 and CDR2: MNHEY and SMNVEV (reference sequence). DNA of the CDR3: TGTGCCAGCAGTTTATCGAGAGGGACTAGCGGGAGCTTGGGCTACGAGCAGTACTTC. As protein: CASSLSRGTSGSLGYEQYF.

This clonotype was seen a few times. The chain carries TRBV4-2 and TRBJ1-2; D ambiguous. Germline CDR1 LGHNA, CDR2 YNFKEQ. Trimming shortened V by 1 base and J by 4 bases, and 10 bases separated the two germline ends. The CDR3 is made up of 14 amino acids. The CDR3 region has the DNA TGTGCCAGCAGCCAAGGCTCGGCGAGCTATGGCTACACCTTC. Residues: CASSQGSASYGYTF.

The chain is built from TRBV6-5 and TRBJ2-1, with TRBD2 matching over 7 bases. Germline V gives CDR1 MNHEY, CDR2 SVGAGI. V lost 0 bases to trimming and J lost 1 base; unmatched junction nucleotides: 6. This CDR3 is 17 amino acids long. This chain's CDR3 is CASSYSPSGFSYNEQFF. CDR3 in DNA: TGTGCCAGCAGTTACTCCCCTAGCGGTTTTTCCTACAATGAGCAGTTCTTC.

The chain couples TRBV20-1 to TRBJ1-2, with D possibly matching TRBD1 (6 bases). CDR1 and CDR2 from the germline V gene are DFQATT and SNEGSKA (reference sequence). V shed 6 bases and J shed 4 bases, with 15 bases lying between them. This CDR3 comprises 13 residues. The CDR3 bases are TGCAGTGCGGGGACTGGACAGCTCTATGGCTACACCTTC. Residues: CSAGTGQLYGYTF.

Notes on this clonotype: This could be a read error, since a much larger clone is one nucleotide away. The chain uses TRBV29-1 and TRBJ1-2; the match to TRBD1 covers 8 bases. Trimming cost V 8 bases and J 7 bases; bases outside gene matches: 12. The CDR3 contains 13 residues. Germline CDR1 SQVTM, CDR2 ANQGSEA. The CDR3: CSTRQGMGCGYTF. The CDR3 DNA reads TGCAGCACCAGACAGGGGATGGGCTGTGGCTACACCTTC.